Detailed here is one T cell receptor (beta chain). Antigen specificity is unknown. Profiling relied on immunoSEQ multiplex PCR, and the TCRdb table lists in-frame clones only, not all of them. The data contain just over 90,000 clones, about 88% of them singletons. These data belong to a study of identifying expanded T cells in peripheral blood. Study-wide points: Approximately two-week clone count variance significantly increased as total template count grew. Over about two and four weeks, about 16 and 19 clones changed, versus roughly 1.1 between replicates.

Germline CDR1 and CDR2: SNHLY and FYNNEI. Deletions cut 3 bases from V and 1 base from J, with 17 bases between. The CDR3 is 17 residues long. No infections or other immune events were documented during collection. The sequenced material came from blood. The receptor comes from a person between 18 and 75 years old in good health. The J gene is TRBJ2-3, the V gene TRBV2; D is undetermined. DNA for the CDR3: TGTGCCAGCAGTGACGGGTGTTACAGAGCGCGCACAGATACGCAGTATTTT. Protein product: CASSDGCYRARTDTQYF.